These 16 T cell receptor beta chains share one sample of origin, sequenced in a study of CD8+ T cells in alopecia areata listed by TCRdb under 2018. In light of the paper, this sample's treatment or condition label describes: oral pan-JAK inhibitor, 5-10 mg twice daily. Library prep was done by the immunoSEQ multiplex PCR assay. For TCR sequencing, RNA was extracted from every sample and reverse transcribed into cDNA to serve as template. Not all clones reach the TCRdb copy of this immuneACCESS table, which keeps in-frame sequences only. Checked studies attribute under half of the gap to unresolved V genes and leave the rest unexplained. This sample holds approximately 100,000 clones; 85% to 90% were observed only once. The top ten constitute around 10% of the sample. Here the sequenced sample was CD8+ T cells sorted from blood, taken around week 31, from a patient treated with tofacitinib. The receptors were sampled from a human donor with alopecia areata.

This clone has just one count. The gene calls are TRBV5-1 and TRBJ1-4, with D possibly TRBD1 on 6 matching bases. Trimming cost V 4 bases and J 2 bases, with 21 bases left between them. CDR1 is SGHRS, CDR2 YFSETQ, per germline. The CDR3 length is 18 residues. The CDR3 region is CASSLGETGSGTNEKLFF. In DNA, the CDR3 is TGCGCCAGCAGCCTCGGAGAAACAGGGAGTGGGACTAATGAAAAACTGTTTTTT.

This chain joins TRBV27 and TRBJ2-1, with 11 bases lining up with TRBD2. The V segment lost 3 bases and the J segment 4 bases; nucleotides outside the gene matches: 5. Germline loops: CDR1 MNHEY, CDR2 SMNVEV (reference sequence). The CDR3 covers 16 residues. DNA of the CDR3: TGTGCCAGCAGTTTGGAGGGGACTAGCGGATACAATGAGCAGTTCTTC. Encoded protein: CASSLEGTSGYNEQFF.

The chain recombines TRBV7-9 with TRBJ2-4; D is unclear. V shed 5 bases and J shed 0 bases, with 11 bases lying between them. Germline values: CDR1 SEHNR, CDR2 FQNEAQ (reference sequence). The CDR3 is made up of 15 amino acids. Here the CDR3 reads CASSETGEAKNIQYF. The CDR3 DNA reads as TGTGCCAGCAGCGAAACTGGGGAAGCCAAAAACATTCAGTACTTC.

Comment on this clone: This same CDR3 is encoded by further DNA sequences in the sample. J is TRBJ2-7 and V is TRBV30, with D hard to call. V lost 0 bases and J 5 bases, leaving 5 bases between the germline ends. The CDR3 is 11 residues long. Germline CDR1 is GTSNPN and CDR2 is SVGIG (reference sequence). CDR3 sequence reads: CAWSVSDEQYF. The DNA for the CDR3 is TGTGCCTGGAGTGTTTCTGACGAGCAGTACTTC.

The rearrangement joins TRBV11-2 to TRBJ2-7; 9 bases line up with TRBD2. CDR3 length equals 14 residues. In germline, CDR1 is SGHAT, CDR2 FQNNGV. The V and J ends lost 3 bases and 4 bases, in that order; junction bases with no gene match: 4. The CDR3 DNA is TGTGCCAGCAGCTTTGGAGCGGGAGGTTACGAGCAGTACTTC. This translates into CASSFGAGGYEQYF.

This chain's CDR3 is CASSEEGDTNYGYTF. The DNA of the CDR3 is TGTGCCAGCAGTGAAGAGGGAGATACTAACTATGGCTACACCTTC. This chain joins TRBV6-1 and TRBJ1-2; the D is unclear. The germline CDR1 and CDR2 sequences are MNHNS and SASEGT. CDR3 length equals 15 residues. V lost 1 base to trimming and J lost 0 bases, with 9 bases between them.

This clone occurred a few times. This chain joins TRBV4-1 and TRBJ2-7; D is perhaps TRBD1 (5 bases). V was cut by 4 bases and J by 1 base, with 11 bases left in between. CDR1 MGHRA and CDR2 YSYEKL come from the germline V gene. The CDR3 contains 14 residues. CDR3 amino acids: CASSPETASYEQYF. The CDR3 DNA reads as TGCGCCAGCAGCCCGGAGACAGCTTCCTACGAGCAGTACTTC.

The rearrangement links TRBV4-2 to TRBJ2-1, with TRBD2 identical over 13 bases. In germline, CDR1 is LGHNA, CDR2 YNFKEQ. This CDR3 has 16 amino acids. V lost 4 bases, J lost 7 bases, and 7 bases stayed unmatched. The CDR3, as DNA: TGTGCCAGCAGCCCCTGGGCACTAGCGGGAGGGAATGAGCAGTTCTTC. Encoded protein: CASSPWALAGGNEQFF.

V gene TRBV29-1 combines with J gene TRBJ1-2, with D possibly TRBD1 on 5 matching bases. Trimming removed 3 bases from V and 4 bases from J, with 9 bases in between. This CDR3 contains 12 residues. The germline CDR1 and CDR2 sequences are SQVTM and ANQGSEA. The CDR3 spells CSVDKGIYGYTF. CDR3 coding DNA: TGCAGCGTTGATAAGGGGATCTATGGCTACACCTTC.

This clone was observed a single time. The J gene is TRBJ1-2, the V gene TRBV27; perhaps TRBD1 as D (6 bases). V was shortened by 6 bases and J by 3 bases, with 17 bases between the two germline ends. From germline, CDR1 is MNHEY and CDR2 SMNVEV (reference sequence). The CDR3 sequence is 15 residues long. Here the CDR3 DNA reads TGTGCCAGCAGCCGGACCCAGGACAGCTACTATGGCTACACCTTC. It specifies CASSRTQDSYYGYTF.

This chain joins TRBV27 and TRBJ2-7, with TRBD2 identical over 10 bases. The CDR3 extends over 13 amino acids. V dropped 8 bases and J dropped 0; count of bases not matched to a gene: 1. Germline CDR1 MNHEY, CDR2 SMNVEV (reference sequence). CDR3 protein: CASSSGSSYEQYF. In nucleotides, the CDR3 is TGTGCCAGCTCTAGCGGGAGCTCCTACGAGCAGTACTTC.

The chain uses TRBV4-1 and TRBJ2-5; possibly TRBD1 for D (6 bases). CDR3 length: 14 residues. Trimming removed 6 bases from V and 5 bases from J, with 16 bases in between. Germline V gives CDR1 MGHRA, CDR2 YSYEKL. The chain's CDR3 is CASSYRVSRETQYF. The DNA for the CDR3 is TGCGCCAGCAGTTACAGGGTGTCCCGGGAGACCCAGTACTTC.

CDR3 in amino acids: CASRFSGFLDGYTF. DNA for the CDR3: TGTGCCAGCAGATTTTCGGGTTTCTTGGATGGCTACACCTTC. The V and J genes are TRBV6-5 and TRBJ1-2; D unresolved. The V end was cut by 6 bases, the J end by 6 bases, with 17 bases between. CDR1 MNHEY and CDR2 SVGAGI come from the germline V gene. The CDR3 is 14 residues long.

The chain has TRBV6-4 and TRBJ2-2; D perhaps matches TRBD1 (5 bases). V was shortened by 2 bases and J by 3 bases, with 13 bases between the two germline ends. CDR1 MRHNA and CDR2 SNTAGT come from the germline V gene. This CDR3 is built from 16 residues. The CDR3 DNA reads TGTGCCAGCAGTGACGGGTCCCAGGGATACACCGGGGAGCTGTTTTTT. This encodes CASSDGSQGYTGELFF.

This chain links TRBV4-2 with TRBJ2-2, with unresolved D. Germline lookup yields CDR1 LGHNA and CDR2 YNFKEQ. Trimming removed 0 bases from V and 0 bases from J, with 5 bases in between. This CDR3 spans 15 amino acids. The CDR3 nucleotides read TGTGCCAGCAGCCAAGAGCGAGCGAACACCGGGGAGCTGTTTTTT. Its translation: CASSQERANTGELFF.

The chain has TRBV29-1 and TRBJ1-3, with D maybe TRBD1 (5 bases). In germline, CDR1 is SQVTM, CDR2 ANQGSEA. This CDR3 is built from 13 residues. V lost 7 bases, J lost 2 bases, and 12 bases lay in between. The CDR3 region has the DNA TGCAGCGCTCAGGGAGGCGCTGGAAACACCATATATTTT. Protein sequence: CSAQGGAGNTIYF.